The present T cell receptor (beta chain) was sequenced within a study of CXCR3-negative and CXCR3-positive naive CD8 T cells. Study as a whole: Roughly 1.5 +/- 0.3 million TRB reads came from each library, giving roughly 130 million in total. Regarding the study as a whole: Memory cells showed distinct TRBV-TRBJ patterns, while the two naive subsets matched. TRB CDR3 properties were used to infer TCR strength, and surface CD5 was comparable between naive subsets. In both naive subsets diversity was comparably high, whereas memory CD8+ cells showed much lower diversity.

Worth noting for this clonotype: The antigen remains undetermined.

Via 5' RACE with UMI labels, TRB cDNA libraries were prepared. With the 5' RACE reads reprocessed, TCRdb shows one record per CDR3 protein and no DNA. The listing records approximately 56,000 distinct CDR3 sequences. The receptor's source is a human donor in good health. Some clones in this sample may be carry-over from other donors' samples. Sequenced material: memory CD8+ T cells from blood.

Here the CDR3 reads CASSLPQGTLGNTIYF. J is TRBJ1-3 and V is TRBV12-3 or TRBV12-4; TCRdb calls TRBD1, which cannot be checked without DNA. This CDR3 is 16 amino acids long.